This is a list of T cell receptor beta chains from one sample in a study of T cells in Graves' hyperthyroidism and ophthalmopathy. TCRdb re-analysed the multiplex PCR reads in MiXCR, keeping a single row per CDR3 protein. The sample holds hundreds of thousands of distinct CDR3 sequences, approximately 15% seen once. Sequencing was performed on blood. These receptors were collected from a woman younger than 30 with Graves' hyperthyroidism. Both conserved end residues are part of each CDR3. A D gene is named only where the DNA matches it firmly. Clone size is not always given. Where it is, it says once, few, many or a class for expanded clones.

DNA: TGTGCCAGCAGTTGGAGTGACAGGGGGCATAAAGAGACCCAGTACTTC
CDR3: CASSWSDRGHKETQYF
J: TRBJ2-5
V: TRBV12-3/TRBV12-4
D: TRBD1
size: NA

DNA: TGCAGCGTTGACCCTATTACAGGAATTTATGGCTACACCTTC
CDR3: CSVDPITGIYGYTF
J: TRBJ1-2
V: TRBV29-1
D: NA
size: many

DNA: TGTGCCACCAGTGCCCCCGGGACTAGCGGGAAAGAGACCCAGTACTTC
CDR3: CATSAPGTSGKETQYF
J: TRBJ2-5
V: TRBV24-1
D: TRBD2
size: few

DNA: TGCAGTGCTAGTGCGGGAGGGGCCCACAATGAGCAGTTCTTC
CDR3: CSASAGGAHNEQFF
J: TRBJ2-1
V: TRBV20-1
D: TRBD2
size: many

DNA: TGTGCCAGCAGCGTACTAGCGGGGGCGTCCTACGAGCAGTACTTC
CDR3: CASSVLAGASYEQYF
J: TRBJ2-7
V: TRBV7-2
D: TRBD2
size: NA

DNA: TGTGCCAGCAGTGGGGGTTTATACCAAGAGACCCAGTACTTC
CDR3: CASSGGLYQETQYF
J: TRBJ2-5
V: TRBV2
D: NA
size: many

DNA: TGCAGCGTTACCGCCGGGACTAGCAGCGTAGATACGCAGTATTTT
CDR3: CSVTAGTSSVDTQYF
J: TRBJ2-3
V: TRBV29-1
D: TRBD2
size: many

DNA: TGTGCCAGCAGCCGAACAGGGTATGGGGCCAACGTCCTGACTTTC
CDR3: CASSRTGYGANVLTF
J: TRBJ2-6
V: TRBV11-2
D: NA
size: NA

DNA: TGTGCCAGCAGTTACCCGGTTCCGAGCGGGAGGGCACAAGAGACCCAGTACTTC
CDR3: CASSYPVPSGRAQETQYF
J: TRBJ2-5
V: TRBV6-2/TRBV6-3
D: TRBD2
size: many

DNA: TGTGCCAGCATCCGGCAGGGTGGCACCGGGGAGCTGTTTTTT
CDR3: CASIRQGGTGELFF
J: TRBJ2-2
V: TRBV7-9
D: NA
size: NA

DNA: TGCGCCAGCAGCCCCGACGAGGGGGCAAATTCACCCCTCCACTTT
CDR3: CASSPDEGANSPLHF
J: TRBJ1-6
V: TRBV7-2
D: TRBD1
size: NA

DNA: TGTGCCAGCAGCGGTCCGGGACTGGCGGATACGCAGTATTTT
CDR3: CASSGPGLADTQYF
J: TRBJ2-3
V: TRBV7-3
D: NA
size: many

DNA: TGCGCCAGCCCCAGGAGAGGGGGCAGTAATCAGCCCCAGCATTTT
CDR3: CASPRRGGSNQPQHF
J: TRBJ1-5
V: TRBV4-3
D: TRBD1
size: NA

DNA: TGTGCCAGCAGCTTGGCGACTAGCGGGGTAACTGAGCAGTTCTTC
CDR3: CASSLATSGVTEQFF
J: TRBJ2-1
V: TRBV7-9
D: TRBD2
size: many

DNA: TGTGCCAGCAGTTTCAGGGATGGCTACACCTTC
CDR3: CASSFRDGYTF
J: TRBJ1-2
V: TRBV6-1
D: NA
size: many

DNA: TGCAGTGCTAGACGAAGCGGTAGCTCCTACGAGCAGTACTTC
CDR3: CSARRSGSSYEQYF
J: TRBJ2-7
V: TRBV20-1
D: NA
size: many

DNA: TGTGCCAGTAGAACTACGACAGGGGTGGGCATGAACACTGAAGCTTTCTTT
CDR3: CASRTTTGVGMNTEAFF
J: TRBJ1-1
V: TRBV19
D: TRBD1
size: many

DNA: TGTGCCAGCAGGACGGGACTAGCGAGAGAGACCCAGTACTTC
CDR3: CASRTGLARETQYF
J: TRBJ2-5
V: TRBV12-3/TRBV12-4
D: TRBD2
size: few

DNA: TGTGCCAGCAGTTTAAGGACGGTGGGAGAGACCCAGTACTTC
CDR3: CASSLRTVGETQYF
J: TRBJ2-5
V: TRBV27
D: NA
size: few

DNA: TGTGCCAGCAGCACAGGACAGGAGTACGAGCAGTACTTC
CDR3: CASSTGQEYEQYF
J: TRBJ2-7
V: TRBV9
D: TRBD1
size: many

DNA: TGTGCCAGCAGCTTAGCAAGGGGCGAGGAGACCCAGTACTTC
CDR3: CASSLARGEETQYF
J: TRBJ2-5
V: TRBV11-1
D: NA
size: NA

DNA: TGTGCCAGCAGCTTAGATCTGACGGGGGGGTACAATGAGCAGTTCTTC
CDR3: CASSLDLTGGYNEQFF
J: TRBJ2-1
V: TRBV7-6
D: TRBD2
size: few

DNA: TGTGCCAGCAGTTTATTCGATTTAAGGACAGGGGCCAACAATCAGCCCCAGCATTTT
CDR3: CASSLFDLRTGANNQPQHF
J: TRBJ1-5
V: TRBV27
D: TRBD1
size: few

DNA: TGTGCCAGCAGTTTATCGGGGGCAGGTCGTGGGTGGCAGCCCCAGCATTTT
CDR3: CASSLSGAGRGWQPQHF
J: TRBJ1-5
V: TRBV28
D: NA
size: many

DNA: TGTGCCAGCAGCCACCGGGGAACTGCGGGCTATGGCTACACCTTC
CDR3: CASSHRGTAGYGYTF
J: TRBJ1-2
V: TRBV11-3
D: NA
size: many

DNA: TGTGCCAGCAGTTTATCTCTGGGACTAGCGGGCCAAGAGACCCAGTACTTC
CDR3: CASSLSLGLAGQETQYF
J: TRBJ2-5
V: TRBV27
D: TRBD2
size: many

DNA: TGTGCCTGGAGTGACCTCGCCCAGGGCGGGTATGGCTACACCTTC
CDR3: CAWSDLAQGGYGYTF
J: TRBJ1-2
V: TRBV30
D: NA
size: once